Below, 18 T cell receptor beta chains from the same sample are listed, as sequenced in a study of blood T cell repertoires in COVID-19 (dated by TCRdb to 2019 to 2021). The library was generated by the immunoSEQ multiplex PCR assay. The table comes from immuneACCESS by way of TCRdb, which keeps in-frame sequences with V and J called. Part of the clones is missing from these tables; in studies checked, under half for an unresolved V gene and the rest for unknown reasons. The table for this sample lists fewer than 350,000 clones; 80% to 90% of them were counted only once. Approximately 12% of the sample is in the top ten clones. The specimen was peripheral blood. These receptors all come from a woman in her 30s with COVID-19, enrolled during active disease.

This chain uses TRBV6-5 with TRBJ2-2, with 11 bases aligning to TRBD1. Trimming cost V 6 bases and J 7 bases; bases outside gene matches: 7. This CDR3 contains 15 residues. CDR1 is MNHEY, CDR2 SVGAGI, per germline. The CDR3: CASSQDRGPGGELFF. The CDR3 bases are TGTGCCAGCAGCCAGGACAGGGGGCCCGGCGGGGAGCTGTTTTTT.

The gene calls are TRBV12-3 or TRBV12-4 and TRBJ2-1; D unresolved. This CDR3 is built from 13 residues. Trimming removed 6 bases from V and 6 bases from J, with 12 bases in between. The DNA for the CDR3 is TGTGCCAGCAGCTATGCTTTCATCAATGAGCAGTTCTTC. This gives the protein CASSYAFINEQFF.

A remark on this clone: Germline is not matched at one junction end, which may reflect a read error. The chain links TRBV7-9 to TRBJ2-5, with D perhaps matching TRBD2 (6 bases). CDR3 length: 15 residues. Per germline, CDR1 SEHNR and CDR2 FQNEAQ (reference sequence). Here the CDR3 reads CASSLDAGRKETQYF. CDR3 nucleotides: TGTGCCAGCAGTTTAGATGCGGGGCGAAAAGAGACCCAGTACTTC. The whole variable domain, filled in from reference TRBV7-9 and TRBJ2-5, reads DTGVSQNPRHKITKRGQNVTFRCDPISEHNRLYWYRQTLGQGPEFLTYFQNEAQLEKSRLLSDRFSAERPKGSFSTLEIQRTEQGDSAMYLCASSLDAGRKETQYFGPGTRLLVL.

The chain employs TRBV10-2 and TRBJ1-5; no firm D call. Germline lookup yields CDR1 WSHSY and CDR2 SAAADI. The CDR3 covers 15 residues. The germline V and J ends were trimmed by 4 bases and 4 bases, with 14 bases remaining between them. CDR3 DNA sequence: TGCGCCAGCAGTGCGTCGGGAGGAGTGAATCAGCCCCAGCATTTT. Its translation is CASSASGGVNQPQHF.

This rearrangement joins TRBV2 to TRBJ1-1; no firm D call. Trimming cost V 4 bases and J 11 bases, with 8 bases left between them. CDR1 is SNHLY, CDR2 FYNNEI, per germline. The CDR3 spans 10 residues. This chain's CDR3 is CASSVMTAFF. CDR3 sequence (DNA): TGTGCCAGCAGTGTTATGACTGCTTTCTTT.

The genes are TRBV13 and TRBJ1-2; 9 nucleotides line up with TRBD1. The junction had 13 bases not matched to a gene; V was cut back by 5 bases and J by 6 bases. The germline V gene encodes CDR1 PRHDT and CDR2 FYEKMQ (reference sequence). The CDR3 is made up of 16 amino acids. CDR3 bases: TGTGCCAGCAGCCGTACCGGGACAGGGTATTTGGATGGCTACACCTTC. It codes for CASSRTGTGYLDGYTF.

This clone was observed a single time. CDR3 protein: CASSSSLGGHSPLHF. The CDR3 nucleotides are TGTGCCAGCAGTTCGTCTCTAGGAGGTCATTCACCCCTCCACTTT. V and J are TRBV27 and TRBJ1-6; D is unresolved. The V gene lost 4 bases and the J gene lost 8 bases, with 15 bases spanning the gap. The CDR3 has 15 amino acids. CDR1 is MNHEY and CDR2 is SMNVEV in the germline V gene (reference sequence).

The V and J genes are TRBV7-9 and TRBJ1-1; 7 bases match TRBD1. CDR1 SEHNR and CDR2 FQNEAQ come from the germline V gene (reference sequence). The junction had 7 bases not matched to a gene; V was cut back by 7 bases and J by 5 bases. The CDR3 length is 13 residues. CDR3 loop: CASIQVQGTEAFF. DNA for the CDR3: TGTGCCAGCATTCAAGTACAGGGGACTGAAGCTTTCTTT.

CDR3 sequence (DNA): TGTGCCAGCAGCTCGGTAGCGGGGGTCGAAACGCAGTACTTC. Residues: CASSSVAGVETQYF. This rearrangement joins TRBV5-5 to TRBJ2-7; 9 bases are shared with TRBD2. V was pared by 3 bases and J by 9 bases, with 10 bases of the junction left unmatched. The CDR3 loop spans 14 amino acids. Germline V gene lookup returns CDR1 SGHKS and CDR2 YYEKEE (reference sequence).

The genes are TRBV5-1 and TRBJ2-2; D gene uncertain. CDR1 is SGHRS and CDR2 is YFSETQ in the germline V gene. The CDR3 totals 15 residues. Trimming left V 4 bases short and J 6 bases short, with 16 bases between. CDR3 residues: CASSPPEELAGELFF. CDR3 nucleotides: TGCGCCAGCAGCCCCCCTGAGGAGCTCGCCGGGGAGCTGTTTTTT.

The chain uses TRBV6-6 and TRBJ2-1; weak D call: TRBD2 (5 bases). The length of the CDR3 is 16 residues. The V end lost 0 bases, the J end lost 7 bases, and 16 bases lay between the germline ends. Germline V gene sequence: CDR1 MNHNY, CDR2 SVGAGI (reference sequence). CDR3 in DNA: TGTGCCAGCAGTTACTCTGGAAGCGGCCCGGCGAATGAGCAGTTCTTC. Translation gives CASSYSGSGPANEQFF.

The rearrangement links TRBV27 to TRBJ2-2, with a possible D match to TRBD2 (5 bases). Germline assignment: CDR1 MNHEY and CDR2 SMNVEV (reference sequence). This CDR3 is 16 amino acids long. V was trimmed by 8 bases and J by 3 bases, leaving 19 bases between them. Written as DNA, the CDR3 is TGTGCCAGCCTCCCGCTGGGCGGCGGGTACACCGGGGAGCTGTTTTTT. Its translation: CASLPLGGGYTGELFF.

The CDR3 spells CASSQDRGLNEQYF. CDR3 nucleotides: TGTGCCAGCAGCCAGGACAGGGGGCTGAACGAGCAGTACTTC. V usage is TRBV13 and J usage is TRBJ2-7; 11 nucleotides match TRBD1. The V gene's germline CDR1 is PRHDT and CDR2 FYEKMQ (reference sequence). With 5 bases clipped from V and 5 bases from J, the junction kept 5 bases outside the gene matches. The CDR3 covers 14 residues.

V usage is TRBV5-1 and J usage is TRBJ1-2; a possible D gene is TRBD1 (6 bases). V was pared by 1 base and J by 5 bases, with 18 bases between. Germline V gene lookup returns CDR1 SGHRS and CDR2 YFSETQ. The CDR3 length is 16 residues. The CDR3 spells CASSLSREQGGYGYTF. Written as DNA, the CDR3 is TGCGCCAGCAGCTTGTCCAGAGAACAGGGCGGATATGGCTACACCTTC.

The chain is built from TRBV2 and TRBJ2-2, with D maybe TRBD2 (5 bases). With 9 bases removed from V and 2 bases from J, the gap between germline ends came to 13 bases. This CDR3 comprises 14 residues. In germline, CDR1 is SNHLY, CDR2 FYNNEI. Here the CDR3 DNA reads TGTGCCAGTCAACCGGGATTAAACACCGGGGAGCTGTTTTTT. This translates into CASQPGLNTGELFF.

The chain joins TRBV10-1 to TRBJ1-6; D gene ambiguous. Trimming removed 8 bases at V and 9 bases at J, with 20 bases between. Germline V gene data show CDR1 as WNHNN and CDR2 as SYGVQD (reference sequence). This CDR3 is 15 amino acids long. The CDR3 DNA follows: TGCGCCAGCCTGACGCGGGCCCCCGCCTCTTCACCCCTCCACTTT. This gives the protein CASLTRAPASSPLHF.

Here the CDR3 reads CASSVAGSRAEAFF. CDR3 coding DNA: TGTGCCAGCAGCGTAGCGGGAAGTAGGGCTGAAGCTTTCTTT. V is TRBV9 and J is TRBJ1-1; D gene unclear. Trimming removed 0 bases at V and 6 bases at J, with 12 bases between. The CDR3 runs to 14 residues. CDR1 and CDR2 (germline): SGDLS, YYNGEE. Full variable domain (missing parts from reference TRBV9 and TRBJ1-1): DSGVTQTPKHLITATGQRVTLRCSPRSGDLSVYWYQQSLDQGLQFLIQYYNGEERAKGNILERFSAQQFPDLHSELNLSSLELGDSALYFCASSVAGSRAEAFFGQGTRLTVV.

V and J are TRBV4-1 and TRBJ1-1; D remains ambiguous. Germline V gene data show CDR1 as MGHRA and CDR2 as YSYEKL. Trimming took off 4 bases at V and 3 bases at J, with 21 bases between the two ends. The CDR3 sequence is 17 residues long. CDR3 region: CASSPYRRQQADTEAFF. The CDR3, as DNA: TGCGCCAGCAGCCCGTATAGGCGGCAACAAGCGGACACTGAAGCTTTCTTT.